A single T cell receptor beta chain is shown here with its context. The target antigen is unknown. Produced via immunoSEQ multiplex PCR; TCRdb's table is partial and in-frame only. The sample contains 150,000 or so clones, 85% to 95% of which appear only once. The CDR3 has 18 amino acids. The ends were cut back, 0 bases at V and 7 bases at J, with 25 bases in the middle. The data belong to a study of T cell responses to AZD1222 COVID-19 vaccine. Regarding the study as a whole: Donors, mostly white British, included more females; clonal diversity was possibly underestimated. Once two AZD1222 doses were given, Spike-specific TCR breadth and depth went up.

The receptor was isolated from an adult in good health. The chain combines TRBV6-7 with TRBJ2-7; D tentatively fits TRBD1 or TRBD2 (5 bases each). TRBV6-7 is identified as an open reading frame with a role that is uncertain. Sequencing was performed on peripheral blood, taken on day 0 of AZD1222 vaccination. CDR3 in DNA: TGTGCCAGCAGTTACTCAGGTGAGCAGGGACGGCGTAAAGAGGAGCAGTACTTC. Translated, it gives CASSYSGEQGRRKEEQYF.